A selection of T cell receptor beta chains follows, all from one sample in a study of blood T cell repertoires in COVID-19. The protocol was immunoSEQ multiplex PCR, while the TCRdb copy is restricted to in-frame clones and leaves out a portion. The table has just over 150,000 clones, around 82% seen once; the top ten hold roughly 7%. The sample taken for sequencing was peripheral blood. These TCRs come from a woman in her thirties or forties with COVID-19, enrolled during active disease. CDR3s include the opening cysteine and the closing phenylalanine or tryptophan. A D gene is named only where the DNA matches it firmly. Only some rows state a clone size, as once, few, many or a class for expanded clones.

clone_size j_call v_call d_call cdr3_nt cdr3_aa
. TRBJ1-1 TRBV12-3/TRBV12-4 . TGTGCCAGCAGTCGTCCCAACACTGAAGCTTTCTTT CASSRPNTEAFF
. TRBJ1-4 TRBV7-9 . TGTGCCAGCAGCAGGGATTCGGAAAAACTGTTTTTT CASSRDSEKLFF
. TRBJ2-7 TRBV5-8 TRBD2 TGTGCCAGCAGCGCCCTAGCGGGAGCTTCCTACGAGCAGTACTTC CASSALAGASYEQYF
few TRBJ2-7 TRBV6-1 TRBD1 TGTGCCAGCAGTGAGGGACAGGGGGCCTACGAGCAGTACTTC CASSEGQGAYEQYF
many TRBJ2-5 TRBV4-1 TRBD2 TGCGCCAGCAGCCAAGAGGTTGCGGGGGGGTTTAACGGCCCACAAGAGACCCAGTACTTC CASSQEVAGGFNGPQETQYF
. TRBJ2-1 TRBV2 TRBD2 TGTGCCAGCAGTGAATGGGGGGGAGAGTTGAATGAGCAGTTCTTC CASSEWGGELNEQFF
. TRBJ2-1 TRBV5-3 . TGTGCCAGAAGCTTGGGTACCTACAATGAGCAGTTCTTC CARSLGTYNEQFF
. TRBJ2-1 TRBV9 TRBD2 TGTGCCAGCAGATCGGCGGGGGGATACAATGAGCAGTTCTTC CASRSAGGYNEQFF
. TRBJ1-2 TRBV7-8 . TGTGCCAGCAGCTTAGAACAGGGATTGGGGTATGGCTACACCTTC CASSLEQGLGYGYTF
few TRBJ1-1 TRBV7-3 TRBD1 TGTGCCAGCAGCGCTTCGACAGGGACGGAAGCTTTCTTT CASSASTGTEAFF
. TRBJ2-1 TRBV18 . TGTGCCAGCTCACGAGAGAGGGGGGGTGAGCAGTTCTTC CASSRERGGEQFF
. TRBJ1-1 TRBV2 . TGTGCCAGCAGTGAATATATGGACATGAACACTGAAGCTTTCTTT CASSEYMDMNTEAFF
medium-sized TRBJ2-7 TRBV9 . TGTGCCAGCAGCACAGCGGTGGCAAGGGAGCAGTACTTC CASSTAVAREQYF
. TRBJ2-5 TRBV4-2 . TGTGCCAGCAGCCAAGTAGGGTCCGGGGGAAGTAGAAAAGAGACCCAGTACTTC CASSQVGSGGSRKETQYF
. TRBJ2-1 TRBV5-1 TRBD2 TGCGCCAGCAGCTCTCAACTAGCGGGAGACAATGAGCAGTTCTTC CASSSQLAGDNEQFF
. TRBJ2-7 TRBV27 TRBD2 TGTGCCAGCAGGCCACTGGGGACTAGCGCTTACGAGCAGTACTTC CASRPLGTSAYEQYF
. TRBJ2-3 TRBV19 TRBD2 TGTGCCAGTAGTAGGGGGACTAGCGGGACCACAGATACGCAGTATTTT CASSRGTSGTTDTQYF
. TRBJ2-4 TRBV10-1 TRBD2 TGCGCCAGCAGTGCTAGCGGAGGGGCCAAAAACATTCAGTACTTC CASSASGGAKNIQYF
. TRBJ1-6 TRBV5-6 . TGTGCCAGCAGCTTGGTGGCGGGGGCGCCGAATTCACCCCTCCACTTT CASSLVAGAPNSPLHF
. TRBJ1-1 TRBV6-5 TRBD1 TGTGGGGCCGGGACAGTGACGAACACTGAAGCTTTCTTT CGAGTVTNTEAFF
. TRBJ2-7 TRBV7-9 . TGTGCCAGCAGCTTAGTAGGCACAGCCGCTCGGGAGCAGTACTTC CASSLVGTAAREQYF
. TRBJ2-1 TRBV3-1/TRBV3-2 . TGTGCCAGCAGCCAGAAAAGTCGACTAGTCAATGAGCAGTTCTTC CASSQKSRLVNEQFF
. TRBJ1-2 TRBV28 . TGTGCCAGCAGTTTATCTTACTATGGCTACACCTTC CASSLSYYGYTF
. TRBJ2-1 TRBV2 . TGTGCCAGCAGTGAACTTCGGCGGGGCAATGAGCAGTTCTTC CASSELRRGNEQFF
. TRBJ2-7 TRBV5-1 TRBD1 TGCGCCAGCAGCACACAGGGGCCCGGCGAGCAGTACTTC CASSTQGPGEQYF
. TRBJ2-7 TRBV6-1 TRBD2 TGTGCCAGCAGTGAATACACCCGACTAGCGGGAGGGGACGAGCAGTACTTC CASSEYTRLAGGDEQYF
. TRBJ1-1 TRBV30 TRBD1 TGTGCCTGGGCGGGGTTCAGGGGGGCTGAAGCTTTCTTT CAWAGFRGAEAFF
. TRBJ2-6 TRBV7-3 TRBD2 TGTGCCAGCAGCTTATCCCTAGCGGGGGGGCTGTCTGGGGCCAACGTCCTGACTTTC CASSLSLAGGLSGANVLTF
. TRBJ2-1 TRBV19 . TGTGCCAGTAGTCCAACCAGGGGATTCTCCTACAATGAGCAGTTCTTC CASSPTRGFSYNEQFF
. TRBJ2-2 TRBV6-4 . TGTGCCAGCACCGCGACCGGGGAGCTGTTTTTT CASTATGELFF
few TRBJ1-5 TRBV5-4 TRBD1 TGTGCCAGCAGCGTAGAGGACAGGGGAAGGTATAGCAATCAGCCCCAGCATTTT CASSVEDRGRYSNQPQHF
many TRBJ1-1 TRBV7-6 . TGTGCCAGCAGCGAAACTCACAGGAGTTCCGTTGAAGCTTTCTTT CASSETHRSSVEAFF
few TRBJ1-3 TRBV6-6 . TGTGCCAGCAGTCGCAGATCCGGGACACCGAGCTCTGGAAACACCATATATTTT CASSRRSGTPSSGNTIYF
. TRBJ2-3 TRBV7-3 TRBD2 TGTGCCAGCAGCCCCTGGAACCTCCTAGCGGGAGGGGGAGTCACAGATACGCAGTATTTT CASSPWNLLAGGGVTDTQYF
. TRBJ2-1 TRBV11-2 TRBD2 TGTGCCAGCAGCTTACCCCTAGCGGGGGGGCTTAACAATGAGCAGTTCTTC CASSLPLAGGLNNEQFF
. TRBJ2-1 TRBV23-1 . TGCGCCAGCAGCCAAACTAGTATGGGACTTGGTGAGCAGTTCTTC CASSQTSMGLGEQFF
. TRBJ1-4 TRBV5-1 . TGCGCCAGCAGCTTTGCACACGGGGATGAAAAACTGTTTTTT CASSFAHGDEKLFF
. TRBJ1-5 TRBV5-6 . TGTGCCAGCAGTCTTGGGCCAGCCAGCAATCAGCCCCAGCATTTT CASSLGPASNQPQHF
. TRBJ2-3 TRBV19 TRBD1 TGTGCCAGTAGCCGGGGGACAGGCGGGAATACGCAGTATTTT CASSRGTGGNTQYF
. TRBJ2-1 TRBV5-4 . TGTGCCAGCAGCTCCCCAGGTTACGATGAGCAGTTCTTC CASSSPGYDEQFF
. TRBJ2-3 TRBV6-5 TRBD2 TGTGCCAGCAGTTACCGGGACGGGAGGGCAGATACGCAGTATTTT CASSYRDGRADTQYF
few TRBJ2-1 TRBV18 TRBD1 TGTGCCAGCTCACCCCCCGGGACAGGGAATGAGCAGTTCTTC CASSPPGTGNEQFF
once TRBJ1-2 TRBV12-3/TRBV12-4 . TGTGCCAGCACCTTGGCCCTGGCAGATGGCTACACCTTC CASTLALADGYTF
few TRBJ1-5 TRBV19 TRBD1 TGTGCCAGTAGTATAGCCAGGGACAGGAATCAGCCCCAGCATTTT CASSIARDRNQPQHF
. TRBJ1-6 TRBV3-1/TRBV3-2 . TGTGCCAGCAGCCAAGGCGTCTCCTATAATTCACCCCTCCACTTT CASSQGVSYNSPLHF
once TRBJ1-3 TRBV4-1 . TGCGCCAGCAGCCACCCCGGGGCTGGAAACACCATATATTTT CASSHPGAGNTIYF
. TRBJ2-1 TRBV15 . TGTGCCACCAGCAGAGATGGAGGAGGGCCTATAGGTGAGCAGTTCTTC CATSRDGGGPIGEQFF
once TRBJ2-7 TRBV27 TRBD2 TGTGCCAGCACTCCTTTGGGGAGGGTCCACGAGCAGTACTTC CASTPLGRVHEQYF
. TRBJ1-5 TRBV19 . TGTGCCAGTAGTCGCGGGGATTTTCAGCCCCAGCATTTT CASSRGDFQPQHF
. TRBJ2-1 TRBV9 . TGTGCCAGCAGCGTAGACCCTCAGAACAGGGTTGAGCAGTTCTTC CASSVDPQNRVEQFF
once TRBJ2-3 TRBV4-1 TRBD2 TGCGCCAGCAGCCTAACTAGCGGGGGGACAGATACGCAGTATTTT CASSLTSGGTDTQYF
. TRBJ1-6 TRBV19 TRBD1 TGTGCCAGTAGTATCAACAGGGGAAATTCACCCCTCCACTTT CASSINRGNSPLHF
. TRBJ2-2 TRBV6-5 . TGTGCCAGCAGTTACACAGGGCCCGGGGAGCTGTTTTTT CASSYTGPGELFF